This T cell receptor (beta chain) originates from a study of monozygotic twins with cystic fibrosis. Study-level findings and limits: Median Simpson clonality of approximately 0.01 suggested naive T cells predominated.

Looked up from germline, CDR1 is SQVTM and CDR2 is ANQGSEA. The J segment lost 9 bases and the V segment lost 3 bases, leaving 13 bases of the junction unmatched. The CDR3 totals 15 residues. The protocol was immunoSEQ multiplex PCR, while the TCRdb copy is restricted to in-frame clones and leaves out a portion. The sample carries roughly 20,000 clones, approximately 96% recorded once. The sample holds one count of this clone. Its antigen is unknown. The sample consisted of blood. The TCR was taken from a woman younger than 45 with cystic fibrosis. J is TRBJ2-1 and V is TRBV29-1; TRBD2 matches at 8 bases. The CDR3 is CSVDTYSGGRGEQFF. CDR3 coding DNA: TGCAGCGTTGATACGTACAGCGGGGGACGGGGTGAGCAGTTCTTC.